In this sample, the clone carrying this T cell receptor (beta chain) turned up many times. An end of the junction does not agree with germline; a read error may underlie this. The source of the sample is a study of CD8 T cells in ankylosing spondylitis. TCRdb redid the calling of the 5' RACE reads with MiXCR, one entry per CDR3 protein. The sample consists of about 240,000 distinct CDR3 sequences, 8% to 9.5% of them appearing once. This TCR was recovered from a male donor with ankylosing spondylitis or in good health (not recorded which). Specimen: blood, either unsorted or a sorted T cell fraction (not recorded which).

CDR3 sequence reads: CASREEWANVLTF. The CDR3 nucleotides are TGTGCCAGCAGAGAAGAATGGGCCAACGTCCTGACTTTC. This chain connects TRBV6-1 to TRBJ2-6; D gene unclear. This CDR3 has 13 amino acids. Germline CDR1 MNHNS, CDR2 SASEGT.